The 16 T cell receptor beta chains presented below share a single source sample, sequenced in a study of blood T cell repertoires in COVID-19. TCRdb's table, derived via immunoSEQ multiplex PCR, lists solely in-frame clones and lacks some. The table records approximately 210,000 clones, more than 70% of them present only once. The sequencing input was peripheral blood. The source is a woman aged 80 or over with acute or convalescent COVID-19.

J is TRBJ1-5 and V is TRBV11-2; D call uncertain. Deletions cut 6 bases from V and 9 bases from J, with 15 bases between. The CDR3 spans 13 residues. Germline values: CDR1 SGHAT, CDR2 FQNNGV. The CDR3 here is CASSPGPSGPQHF. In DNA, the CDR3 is TGTGCCAGCAGTCCCGGCCCCTCGGGGCCCCAGCATTTT.

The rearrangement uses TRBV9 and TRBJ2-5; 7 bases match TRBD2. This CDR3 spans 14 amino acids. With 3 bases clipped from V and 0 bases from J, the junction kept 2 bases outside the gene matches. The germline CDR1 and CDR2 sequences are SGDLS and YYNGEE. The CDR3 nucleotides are TGTGCCAGCAGCGCCGGGGGGAACCAAGAGACCCAGTACTTC. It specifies CASSAGGNQETQYF. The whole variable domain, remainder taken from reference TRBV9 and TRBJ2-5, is DSGVTQTPKHLITATGQRVTLRCSPRSGDLSVYWYQQSLDQGLQFLIQYYNGEERAKGNILERFSAQQFPDLHSELNLSSLELGDSALYFCASSAGGNQETQYFGPGTRLLVL.

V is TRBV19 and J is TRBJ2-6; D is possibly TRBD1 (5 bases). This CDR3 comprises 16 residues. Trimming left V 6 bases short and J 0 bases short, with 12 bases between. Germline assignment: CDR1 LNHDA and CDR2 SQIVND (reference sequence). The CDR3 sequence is CASRQDPRSGANVLTF. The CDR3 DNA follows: TGTGCCAGTAGACAGGACCCCCGCTCTGGGGCCAACGTCCTGACTTTC.

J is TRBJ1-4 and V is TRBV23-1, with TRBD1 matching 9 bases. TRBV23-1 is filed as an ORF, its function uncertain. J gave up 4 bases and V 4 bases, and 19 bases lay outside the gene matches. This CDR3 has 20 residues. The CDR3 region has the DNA TGCGCCAGCAGTCGCCTAAGAGGGGACAGGGCCTCTTGCGTTAATGAAAAACTGTTTTTT. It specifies CASSRLRGDRASCVNEKLFF.

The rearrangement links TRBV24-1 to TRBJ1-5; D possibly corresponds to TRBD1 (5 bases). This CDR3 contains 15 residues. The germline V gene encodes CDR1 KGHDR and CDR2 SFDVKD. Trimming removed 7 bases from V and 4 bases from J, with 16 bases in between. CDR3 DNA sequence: TGTGCCACCAGCGGGGGGGAGGGGCCAAATCAGCCCCAGCATTTT. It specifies CATSGGEGPNQPQHF.

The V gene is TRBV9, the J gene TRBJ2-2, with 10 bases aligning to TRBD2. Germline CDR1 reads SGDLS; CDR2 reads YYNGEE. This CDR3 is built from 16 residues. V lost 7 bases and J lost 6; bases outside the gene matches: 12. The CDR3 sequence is CASGGLATSGAGELFF. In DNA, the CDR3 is TGTGCCAGCGGGGGACTAGCGACCTCGGGTGCCGGGGAGCTGTTTTTT.

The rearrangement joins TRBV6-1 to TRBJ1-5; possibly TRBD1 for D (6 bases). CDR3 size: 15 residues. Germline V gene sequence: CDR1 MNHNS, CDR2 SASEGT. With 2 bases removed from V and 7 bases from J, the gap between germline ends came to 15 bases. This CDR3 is CASSELGQKGQPQHF. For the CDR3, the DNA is TGTGCCAGCAGTGAATTAGGACAGAAGGGACAGCCCCAGCATTTT.

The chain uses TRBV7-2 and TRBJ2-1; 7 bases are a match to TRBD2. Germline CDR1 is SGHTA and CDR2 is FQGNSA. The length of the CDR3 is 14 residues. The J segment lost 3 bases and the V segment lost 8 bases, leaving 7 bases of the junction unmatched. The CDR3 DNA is TGTGCCAGCCTCGAGGCGGGGGTCTACAATGAGCAGTTCTTC. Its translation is CASLEAGVYNEQFF.

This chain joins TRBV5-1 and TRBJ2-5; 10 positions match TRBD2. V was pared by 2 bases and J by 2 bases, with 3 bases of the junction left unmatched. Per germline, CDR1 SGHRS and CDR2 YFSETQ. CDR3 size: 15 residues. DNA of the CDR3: TGCGCCAGCAGCTTCATAGCGGGGGGTCAAGAGACCCAGTACTTC. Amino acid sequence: CASSFIAGGQETQYF.

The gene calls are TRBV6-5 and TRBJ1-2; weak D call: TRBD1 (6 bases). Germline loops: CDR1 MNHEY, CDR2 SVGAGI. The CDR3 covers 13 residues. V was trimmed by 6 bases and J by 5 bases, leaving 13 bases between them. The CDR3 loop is CASRGGGGYGYTF. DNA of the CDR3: TGTGCCAGCAGGGGAGGGGGAGGATATGGCTACACCTTC.

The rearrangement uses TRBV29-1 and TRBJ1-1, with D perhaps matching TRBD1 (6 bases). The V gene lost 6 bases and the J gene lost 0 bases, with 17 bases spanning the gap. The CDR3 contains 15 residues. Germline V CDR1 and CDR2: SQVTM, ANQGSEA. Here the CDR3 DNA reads TGCAGCGTAGTCCGGACAGTGGGAATGAACACTGAAGCTTTCTTT. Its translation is CSVVRTVGMNTEAFF.

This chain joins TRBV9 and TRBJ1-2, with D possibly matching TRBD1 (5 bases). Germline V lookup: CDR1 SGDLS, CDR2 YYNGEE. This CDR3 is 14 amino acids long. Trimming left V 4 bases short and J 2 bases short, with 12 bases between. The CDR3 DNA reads TGTGCCAGCAGCCCAGGACGGGGGAACTATGGCTACACCTTC. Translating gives CASSPGRGNYGYTF.

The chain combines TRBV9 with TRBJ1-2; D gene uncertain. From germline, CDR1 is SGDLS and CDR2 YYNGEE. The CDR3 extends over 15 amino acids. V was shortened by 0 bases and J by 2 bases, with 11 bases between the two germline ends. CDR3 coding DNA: TGTGCCAGCAGCGTAGCAATCTCCGGGAACTATGGCTACACCTTC. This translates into CASSVAISGNYGYTF.

CDR3 DNA: TGTGCTAGTGGAGCGGGGACTGAAGCTTTCTTT. It is translated as CASGAGTEAFF. This chain links TRBV12-5 with TRBJ1-1; unclear D gene. The CDR3 contains 11 residues. V lost 6 bases and J lost 5, with 7 bases in between. Germline CDR1 is LGHNT and CDR2 is FRNRAP.

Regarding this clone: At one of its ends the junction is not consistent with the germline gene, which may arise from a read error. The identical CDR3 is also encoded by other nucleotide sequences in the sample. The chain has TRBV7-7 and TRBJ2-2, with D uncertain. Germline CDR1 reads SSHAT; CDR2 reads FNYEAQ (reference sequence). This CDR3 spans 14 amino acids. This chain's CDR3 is CASSLSGNTGELFF. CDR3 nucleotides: TGTGCTAGCAGCTTATCAGGGAACACCGGGGAGCTGTTTTTT.

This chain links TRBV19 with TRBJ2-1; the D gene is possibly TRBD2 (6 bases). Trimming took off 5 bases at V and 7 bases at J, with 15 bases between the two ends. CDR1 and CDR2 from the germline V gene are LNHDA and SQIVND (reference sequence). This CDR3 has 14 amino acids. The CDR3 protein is CASSGPRGMNEQFF. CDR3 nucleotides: TGTGCCAGTAGTGGCCCTCGGGGGATGAATGAGCAGTTCTTC.